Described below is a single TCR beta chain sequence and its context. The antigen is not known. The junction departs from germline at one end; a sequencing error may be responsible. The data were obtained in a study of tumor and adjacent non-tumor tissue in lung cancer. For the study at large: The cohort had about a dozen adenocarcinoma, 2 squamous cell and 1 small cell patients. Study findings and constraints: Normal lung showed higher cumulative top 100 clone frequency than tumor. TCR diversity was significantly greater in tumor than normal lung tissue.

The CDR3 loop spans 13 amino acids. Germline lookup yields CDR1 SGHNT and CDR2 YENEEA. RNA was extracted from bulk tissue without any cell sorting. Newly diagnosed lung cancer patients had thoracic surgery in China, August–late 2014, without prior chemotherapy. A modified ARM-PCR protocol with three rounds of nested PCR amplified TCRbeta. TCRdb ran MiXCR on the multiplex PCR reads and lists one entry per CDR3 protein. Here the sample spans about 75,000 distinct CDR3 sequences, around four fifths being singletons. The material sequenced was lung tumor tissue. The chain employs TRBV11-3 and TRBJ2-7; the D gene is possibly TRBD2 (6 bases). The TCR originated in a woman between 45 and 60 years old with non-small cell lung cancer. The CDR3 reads CASGLRRGYGQYF. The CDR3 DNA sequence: TGTGCCAGCGGCTTGAGGAGGGGTTACGGGCAGTACTTC.